These 28 T cell receptor beta chains were all obtained from the same sample, sequenced in a study of T-cell memory formation after mild COVID-19. TCRdb used MiXCR to reprocess the 5' RACE reads, holding one entry per CDR3 protein. The repertoire includes about 210,000 distinct CDR3 sequences, over 9.5% of them detected once, and 2.5% to 3.5% sits in the top ten. The sequenced material came from PBMCs or a T cell subset sorted from them (not recorded which). The receptors were gathered from a man aged 18 to 35 who had mild COVID-19 (a few samples of this study predate the infection). Cell type and time point are not known.

This clonotype was seen many times. The chain links TRBV7-8 to TRBJ2-4; unclear D gene. From germline, CDR1 is SGHVS and CDR2 FQNEAQ. The CDR3 consists of 16 residues. V was trimmed by 1 base and J by 4 bases, leaving 14 bases between them. Here the CDR3 DNA reads TGTGCCAGCAGCTTAGTAGATCCGGGCCTAAAAAACATTCAGTACTTC. Its protein is CASSLVDPGLKNIQYF.

This chain connects TRBV10-3 to TRBJ2-3, with D unresolved. The CDR3 covers 15 residues. V was cut by 4 bases and J by 3 bases, with 14 bases left in between. The germline CDR1 and CDR2 sequences are ENHRY and SYGVKD. The CDR3 protein is CAISGQPTGTDTQYF. The CDR3 DNA is TGTGCCATCAGTGGGCAACCGACTGGGACAGATACGCAGTATTTT.

The CDR3 region has the DNA TGTGCCAGCTCAATCTACGGCACTGAAGCTTTCTTT. It codes for CASSIYGTEAFF. The chain couples TRBV18 to TRBJ1-1; no clear D gene. Trimming took off 5 bases at V and 4 bases at J, with 8 bases between the two ends. Germline V CDR1 and CDR2: KGHSH, LQKENI. The CDR3 totals 12 residues.

The sample holds many counts of this clonotype. The chain employs TRBV6-5 and TRBJ2-5; maybe TRBD2 (7 bases). The CDR3 consists of 15 residues. Germline CDR1 reads MNHEY; CDR2 reads SVGAGI. Trimming took off 6 bases at V and 4 bases at J, with 18 bases between the two ends. The CDR3 DNA follows: TGTGCCAGCAGGCCTCGTCCGGGGGGCGGAGAGACCCAGTACTTC. It codes for CASRPRPGGGETQYF.

This clonotype showed up just a few times. The DNA of the CDR3 is TGTGCCATCAGTTTACAGGGGTCTAATTCACCCCTCCACTTT. Translating gives CAISLQGSNSPLHF. The chain links TRBV10-3 to TRBJ1-6; 7 positions match TRBD1. CDR3 length equals 14 residues. Germline lookup yields CDR1 ENHRY and CDR2 SYGVKD. J lost 6 bases, V lost 5 bases, and 4 bases had no gene match.

This clonotype was counted ten times or more. The J gene is TRBJ1-2, the V gene TRBV2; D remains unclear. The CDR3 covers 11 residues. V lost 0 bases and J 8 bases, leaving 4 bases between the germline ends. Germline CDR1 reads SNHLY; CDR2 reads FYNNEI. The DNA of the CDR3 is TGTGCCAGCAGTGAAGCGGGAGGCTACACCTTC. Residues: CASSEAGGYTF.

This clonotype occurred a few times. The chain has TRBV28 and TRBJ2-3; 8 nucleotides line up with TRBD2. V dropped 8 bases and J dropped 2; count of bases not matched to a gene: 6. Germline loops: CDR1 MDHEN, CDR2 SYDVKM. The CDR3 extends over 14 amino acids. CDR3 in amino acids: CASRSGGHTDTQYF. The CDR3 region has the DNA TGTGCCAGCCGAAGCGGGGGTCACACAGATACGCAGTATTTT.

There are a few counts of this clonotype. V is TRBV5-6 and J is TRBJ2-1; 14 bases align to TRBD2. CDR3 length: 16 amino acids. Germline CDR1 and CDR2: SGHDT and YYEEEE. The V gene end was trimmed by 1 base and the J gene end by 9 bases; junction bases not matched to a gene: 6. CDR3 sequence (DNA): TGTGCCAGCAGCTTGAAGGTAGGACTAGCGGGGGGTGAGCAGTTCTTC. Protein sequence: CASSLKVGLAGGEQFF. Drawing the rest from reference TRBV5-6 and TRBJ2-1, the complete variable domain is DAGVTQSPTHLIKTRGQQVTLRCSPKSGHDTVSWYQQALGQGPQFIFQYYEEEERQRGNFPDRFSGHQFPNYSSELNVNALLLGDSALYLCASSLKVGLAGGEQFFGPGTRLTVL.

The chain has TRBV3-1 and TRBJ1-2, with a tentative D call TRBD1 (6 bases). There are 13 residues in the CDR3. Looked up from germline, CDR1 is LGHDT and CDR2 is YNNKEL (reference sequence). With 4 bases removed from V and 8 bases from J, the gap between germline ends came to 14 bases. The CDR3, as DNA: TGTGCCAGCAGCCTGAACAGGGACTCCGGCTACACCTTC. This codes for CASSLNRDSGYTF.

This clonotype was found many times. V and J are TRBV11-1 and TRBJ2-7; the D call may be TRBD1 or TRBD2 (5 bases each). CDR3 length equals 14 residues. V was cut by 3 bases and J by 1 base, with 10 bases left in between. Germline V lookup: CDR1 SGHAT, CDR2 FQDESV (reference sequence). The CDR3 reads CASSLGDLSYEQYV. DNA of the CDR3: TGTGCCAGCAGCTTGGGGGACCTATCCTACGAGCAGTACGTC.

This clonotype has only a few counts. This chain connects TRBV5-1 to TRBJ2-2; possible D gene TRBD1, 5 bases. CDR3 length: 15 residues. Trimming stripped 6 bases from V and 0 bases from J, with 12 bases between. Per the germline V gene, CDR1 is SGHRS and CDR2 is YFSETQ. This chain's CDR3 is CASNRQLSNTGELFF. The DNA for the CDR3 is TGCGCCAGCAACCGACAGTTATCGAACACCGGGGAGCTGTTTTTT.

This chain links TRBV7-9 with TRBJ1-6; TRBD1 agrees at 8 bases. The CDR3 consists of 15 residues. In germline, CDR1 is SEHNR, CDR2 FQNEAQ (reference sequence). The junction had 8 bases not matched to a gene; V was cut back by 5 bases and J by 8 bases. For the CDR3, the DNA is TGTGCCAGCAGCCGAGTGGACAGGGATTATTCACCCCTCCACTTT. It translates to CASSRVDRDYSPLHF.

This clonotype was detected ten times or more. The chain has TRBV12-3 or TRBV12-4 and TRBJ1-1; weak D call: TRBD1 (5 bases). The CDR3 sequence is 14 residues long. Trimming stripped 6 bases from V and 6 bases from J, with 17 bases between. The CDR3 nucleotides read TGTGCCAGCAGCCCCCAGGGAAGGTTTGCTGAAGCTTTCTTT. As protein: CASSPQGRFAEAFF.

In this sample, this clonotype turned up a few times. The genes are TRBV9 and TRBJ2-7; 8 bases are shared with TRBD1. The germline V gene has CDR1 SGDLS and CDR2 YYNGEE. After removal of 0 bases from V and 5 bases from J, the junction contained 7 bases not matched to a gene. The CDR3 extends over 15 amino acids. CDR3 DNA: TGTGCCAGCAGCGTAGCCCCGGACAGGGTCGACGAGCAGTACTTC. Translating gives CASSVAPDRVDEQYF.

The V gene is TRBV20-1, the J gene TRBJ2-5; TRBD2 matches 7 bases. Germline lookup yields CDR1 DFQATT and CDR2 SNEGSKA (reference sequence). V dropped 6 bases and J dropped 5; count of bases not matched to a gene: 12. CDR3 length: 14 residues. CDR3 in DNA: TGCAGTGCCGACAAGCGGGGTCGGTGGGAGACCCAGTACTTC. It codes for CSADKRGRWETQYF.

This clonotype was recorded a few times. The chain joins TRBV10-3 to TRBJ1-2, with D hard to call. The germline V and J ends were trimmed by 0 bases and 5 bases, with 10 bases remaining between them. In germline, CDR1 is ENHRY, CDR2 SYGVKD. This CDR3 spans 14 amino acids. The CDR3 DNA sequence: TGTGCCATCAGTGAGTCAGGAGTGGGGTATGGCTACACCTTC. Its protein product is CAISESGVGYGYTF.

This clonotype appeared a few times. This chain links TRBV6-2 or TRBV6-3 with TRBJ1-1; D is possibly TRBD1 (5 bases). Germline CDR1 MNHEY, CDR2 SVGEGT. Trimming removed 4 bases from V and 0 bases from J, with 15 bases in between. The CDR3 sequence is 16 residues long. CDR3 amino acids: CASSSGRQAVNTEAFF. The CDR3 coding sequence is TGTGCCAGCAGTTCGGGACGGCAGGCCGTGAACACTGAAGCTTTCTTT.

This clonotype was counted a few times. J is TRBJ1-5 and V is TRBV4-3, with 7 bases matching TRBD1. The CDR3 spans 13 residues. Germline CDR1 is LGHNA and CDR2 is YSLEER. J was trimmed by 9 bases and V by 0 bases; bases with no gene match: 2. DNA for the CDR3: TGCGCCAGCAGCCAAGATCCAGGGGGGCCCCAGCATTTT. It yields the protein CASSQDPGGPQHF.

This clonotype was detected a few times. The chain couples TRBV6-5 to TRBJ1-2; 7 bases align to TRBD1. The length of the CDR3 is 13 residues. Germline V lookup: CDR1 MNHEY, CDR2 SVGAGI. Losses at the gene ends were 0 bases for V and 11 bases for J; bases not matched to a gene: 6. The CDR3 reads CASSYSGTERYTF. CDR3 in DNA: TGTGCCAGCAGTTACTCGGGGACAGAGAGATACACCTTC.

The V call is TRBV9, the J call TRBJ2-3; 8 nucleotides agree with TRBD1. Unmatched junction bases numbered 5, after V lost 6 bases and J lost 2 bases. CDR1 and CDR2 (germline): SGDLS, YYNGEE. The CDR3 extends over 14 amino acids. Written as DNA, the CDR3 is TGTGCCAGCACCAAGACAGGGGCCACAGATACGCAGTATTTT. Protein product: CASTKTGATDTQYF.

The rearrangement uses TRBV15 and TRBJ2-7; D not resolved. V was clipped by 0 bases and J by 2 bases, with 11 bases between them. This CDR3 contains 15 residues. The germline V gene encodes CDR1 LNHNV and CDR2 YYDKDF (reference sequence). The CDR3 region is CATSRDPHAAYEQYF. For the CDR3, the DNA is TGTGCCACCAGCAGAGATCCCCATGCTGCCTACGAGCAGTACTTC.

The sample holds a few counts of this clonotype. V usage is TRBV7-2 and J usage is TRBJ2-5; 9 bases fit TRBD2. The junction had 8 bases not matched to a gene; V was cut back by 1 base and J by 5 bases. Germline CDR1 and CDR2: SGHTA and FQGNSA. The CDR3 loop spans 16 amino acids. Written as DNA, the CDR3 is TGTGCCAGCAGCTTAGTGGGCGTGCGGGGGGGGGAGACCCAGTACTTC. The encoded protein is CASSLVGVRGGETQYF.

This chain links TRBV7-9 with TRBJ2-5, with D hard to call. V gave up 3 bases and J gave up 2 bases, with 7 bases separating them. This CDR3 is 13 amino acids long. Per the germline V gene, CDR1 is SEHNR and CDR2 is FQNEAQ (reference sequence). The CDR3 nucleotides read TGTGCCAGCAGCTTCCGGATTCAAGAGACCCAGTACTTC. Protein product: CASSFRIQETQYF.

The V gene is TRBV24-1, the J gene TRBJ2-1; TRBD2 is a possible D gene (5 bases). V was cut by 4 bases and J by 8 bases, with 14 bases left in between. Looked up from germline, CDR1 is KGHDR and CDR2 is SFDVKD. The CDR3 loop spans 14 amino acids. The CDR3 here is CATSDPTGMDEQFF. The CDR3 DNA sequence: TGTGCCACCAGTGACCCGACGGGAATGGATGAGCAGTTCTTC.

This chain links TRBV20-1 with TRBJ2-2, with 8 nucleotides matching TRBD2. V was pared by 4 bases and J by 1 base, with 8 bases of the junction left unmatched. The length of the CDR3 is 16 residues. Germline V gene data show CDR1 as DFQATT and CDR2 as SNEGSKA (reference sequence). CDR3 bases: TGCAGTGCTATGAGCGCCGGGACTAGGAACACCGGGGAGCTGTTTTTT. This gives the protein CSAMSAGTRNTGELFF.

This clonotype has only a few counts. CDR3 coding DNA: TGCAGCGTTACGAGGGACAGGGGATACACAGATACGCAGTATTTT. This gives the protein CSVTRDRGYTDTQYF. This chain connects TRBV29-1 to TRBJ2-3, with TRBD1 matching 10 bases. After removal of 5 bases from V and 2 bases from J, the junction contained 7 bases not matched to a gene. Germline CDR1 reads SQVTM; CDR2 reads ANQGSEA. The CDR3 length is 15 residues.

This clonotype was recorded a few times. This rearrangement joins TRBV4-1 to TRBJ1-6; D may be TRBD1 (5 bases). The V and J ends lost 4 bases and 4 bases respectively, with 14 bases between them. Germline CDR1 reads MGHRA; CDR2 reads YSYEKL. This CDR3 region has 16 residues. The CDR3 spells CASSRERTQYNSPLHF. The CDR3, as DNA: TGCGCCAGCAGCCGAGAAAGGACACAGTATAATTCACCCCTCCACTTT.

This clonotype was recorded a few times. Written as DNA, the CDR3 is TGTGCCAGCAGCCAAAGGATGGGGACCCAGTACTTC. Residues: CASSQRMGTQYF. The chain employs TRBV3-1 and TRBJ2-5; no reliable D call. Germline CDR1 and CDR2: LGHDT and YNNKEL (reference sequence). Deletions cut 2 bases from V and 7 bases from J, with 8 bases between. CDR3 length: 12 amino acids.